The 15 T cell receptor beta chains in this list originate from one sample, sequenced in a study of CD8 T cell repertoires and HIV-1 epitope variants (dated by TCRdb to 2018 to 2020). Library construction relied on the immunoSEQ multiplex PCR assay. TCRdb obtained this table from immuneACCESS and retained in-frame rearrangements with V and J assigned. These tables miss some clones; where compared with another copy, unresolved V genes account for less than half of the shortfall, and the remainder is unexplained. Across this sample there are about 95,000 clones, with roughly 80% seen only once. Jointly, the top ten make up roughly 24% of the sample. Sequenced sample: uncultured baseline CD8+ T cells from peripheral blood mononuclear cells (PBMCs). These receptors were obtained from a male donor with HIV.

V is TRBV7-9 and J is TRBJ1-2, with D perhaps matching TRBD1 (6 bases). V lost 2 bases and J lost 7, with 14 bases in between. CDR3 length: 14 residues. The germline CDR1 and CDR2 sequences are SEHNR and FQNEAQ (reference sequence). CDR3 sequence: CASSLTPGHSGYTF. The DNA of the CDR3 is TGTGCCAGCAGCTTAACGCCGGGACACTCTGGCTACACCTTC.

The chain has TRBV29-1 and TRBJ2-5; the D gene is possibly TRBD1 (7 bases). The CDR3 spans 13 residues. Germline lookup yields CDR1 SQVTM and CDR2 ANQGSEA. V lost 1 base to trimming and J lost 7 bases, with 13 bases between them. CDR3 bases: TGCAGCGTTGAAGGCGGGACAGTGGGGACCCAGTACTTC. Its protein product is CSVEGGTVGTQYF.

The chain uses TRBV18 and TRBJ2-7, with 8 bases aligning to TRBD1. The length of the CDR3 is 14 residues. The ends lost 5 bases at V and 4 bases at J; junction bases unmatched: 7. Germline V CDR1 and CDR2: KGHSH, LQKENI. CDR3 sequence reads: CASSSDRVWYEQYF. The CDR3 DNA sequence: TGTGCCAGCTCATCGGACAGGGTATGGTACGAGCAGTACTTC.

V usage is TRBV11-3 and J usage is TRBJ2-1, with 13 bases fitting TRBD2. With V trimmed by 0 bases and J by 6 bases, 2 bases remained unmatched. Germline-derived CDR1 and CDR2 are SGHNT and YENEEA. The CDR3 totals 16 residues. CDR3 coding DNA: TGTGCCAGCAGCTTAGACGGGACTAGCGGGGTCAATGAGCAGTTCTTC. Translating it yields CASSLDGTSGVNEQFF. The whole variable domain, filled in from reference TRBV11-3 and TRBJ2-1, reads EAGVVQSPRYKIIEKKQPVAFWCNPISGHNTLYWYLQNLGQGPELLIRYENEEAVDDSQLPKDRFSAERLKGVDSTLKIQPAELGDSAVYLCASSLDGTSGVNEQFFGPGTRLTVL.

The V and J genes are TRBV6-5 and TRBJ1-2; D is perhaps TRBD1 (5 bases). The V and J ends lost 6 bases and 4 bases respectively, with 18 bases between them. The CDR3 is 15 residues long. Germline CDR1 reads MNHEY; CDR2 reads SVGAGI. The CDR3 region is CASSNQAGTSYGYTF. The DNA for the CDR3 is TGTGCCAGCAGCAACCAGGCAGGGACCTCCTATGGCTACACCTTC.

The V and J genes are TRBV7-9 and TRBJ1-2, with 8 bases fitting TRBD1. V was clipped by 4 bases and J by 1 base; unmatched bases: 11. The CDR3 covers 17 residues. Germline V gives CDR1 SEHNR, CDR2 FQNEAQ (reference sequence). This CDR3 reads CASSSARDRRFNYGYTF. The DNA for the CDR3 is TGTGCCAGCAGCTCAGCCCGGGACAGGCGGTTTAACTATGGCTACACCTTC.

This chain links TRBV6-1 with TRBJ2-3; D gene ambiguous. The CDR3 has 13 amino acids. CDR1 is MNHNS, CDR2 SASEGT, per germline. V dropped 5 bases and J dropped 6 bases, with 12 bases sitting between them. CDR3 nucleotide sequence: TGTGCCAGCAGTTCTCGTCTGGGGGATACGCAGTATTTT. It codes for CASSSRLGDTQYF.

This clone was detected only a few times. Other nucleotide sequences from this sample produce the same CDR3. The chain combines TRBV5-1 with TRBJ1-1; D gene uncertain. With 4 bases removed from V and 1 base from J, the gap between germline ends came to 14 bases. The CDR3 has 15 residues. Germline values: CDR1 SGHRS, CDR2 YFSETQ. CDR3 DNA: TGCGCCAGCAGCCCCCGGGAGGGCGGGAACACTGAAGCTTTCTTT. Protein: CASSPREGGNTEAFF.

This clone was seen just once. The chain combines TRBV5-1 with TRBJ1-2, with D perhaps TRBD1 (6 bases). Trimming pared 4 bases from V and 3 bases from J, leaving 19 bases between. The germline V gene encodes CDR1 SGHRS and CDR2 YFSETQ. The CDR3 spans 16 residues. CDR3: CASSPAGGPRDYGYTF. CDR3 sequence (DNA): TGCGCCAGCAGCCCCGCCGGGGGGCCGCGGGACTATGGCTACACCTTC.

The CDR3 DNA reads TGCGCCAGCAGCATTCGGACAGGGGGAGGTGATACGCAGTATTTT. This translates into CASSIRTGGGDTQYF. This chain uses TRBV5-1 with TRBJ2-3; TRBD1 matches at 10 bases. The CDR3 totals 15 residues. Looked up from germline, CDR1 is SGHRS and CDR2 is YFSETQ. The J segment lost 6 bases and the V segment lost 4 bases, leaving 8 bases of the junction unmatched.

The CDR3 DNA is TGTGCCAGCAGCTTGTATCGGGGGAGGCAACCAAGGGCCGGGGAGCTGTTTTTT. Translated: CASSLYRGRQPRAGELFF. This rearrangement joins TRBV5-4 to TRBJ2-2; possible D gene TRBD2, 6 bases. The CDR3 is 18 amino acids. Germline CDR1 reads SGHNT; CDR2 reads YYREEE (reference sequence). Trimming cost V 1 base and J 6 bases, with 22 bases left between them.

This clone came up a few times. This chain connects TRBV5-1 to TRBJ1-1; 8 bases fit TRBD1. This CDR3 has 13 amino acids. Unmatched junction bases numbered 7, after V lost 4 bases and J lost 8 bases. Germline CDR1 and CDR2: SGHRS and YFSETQ. CDR3 in amino acids: CASSVSRDREAFF. The DNA for the CDR3 is TGCGCCAGCAGCGTCTCCCGGGACAGGGAAGCTTTCTTT.

The chain has TRBV29-1 and TRBJ1-4, with TRBD1 identical over 9 bases. The germline V gene encodes CDR1 SQVTM and CDR2 ANQGSEA. CDR3 length equals 14 residues. V was clipped by 3 bases and J by 8 bases; unmatched bases: 7. The CDR3 sequence: CSVDTGTGHEKLFF. For the CDR3, the DNA is TGCAGCGTTGATACCGGGACAGGGCACGAAAAACTGTTTTTT.

The genes are TRBV10-2 and TRBJ2-7; D gene ambiguous. The CDR3 contains 15 residues. Trimming stripped 3 bases from V and 0 bases from J, with 12 bases between. CDR1 and CDR2 from the germline V gene are WSHSY and SAAADI. CDR3 DNA: TGCGCCAGCAGTGACCAACGACGGAGCTCCTACGAGCAGTACTTC. It yields the protein CASSDQRRSSYEQYF.

The V gene is TRBV5-4, the J gene TRBJ1-4; D not resolved. CDR3 length: 14 residues. Trimming took off 4 bases at V and 4 bases at J, with 11 bases between the two ends. CDR1 SGHNT and CDR2 YYREEE come from the germline V gene (reference sequence). CDR3: CASSPTAINEKLFF. CDR3 in DNA: TGTGCCAGCAGCCCTACAGCGATTAATGAAAAACTGTTTTTT.